This T cell receptor (beta chain) was sequenced for a study of T cells in Graves' hyperthyroidism and ophthalmopathy (dated by TCRdb to the late 2010s). Context from the whole study: Peripheral blood samples were taken at the time of initial diagnosis, prior to any treatment. To identify TCR V-J signatures that set the groups apart, the researchers used a discovery cohort of 90 to 100 patients, made up of approximately 43 with Graves' ophthalmopathy and about 55 with stable Graves' hyperthyroidism. Prospective prediction of ophthalmopathy was tested in an independent validation cohort consisting of some 20 hyperthyroidism patients and more than 15 patients who later progressed to ophthalmopathy. The approximately 98 discovery patients were randomly divided into training and test sets at a 7:3 ratio. The study also compared thyroid tissue and blood T-cell repertoires from roughly six Graves' hyperthyroidism patients. Following sampling, methimazole starting at 30 mg daily was given to hyperthyroidism patients, and high-dose intravenous methylprednisolone was given to ophthalmopathy patients. The paper reports TCR Vbeta CDR3 sequencing of approximately 140 peripheral blood samples: over 40 ophthalmopathy, roughly 74 hyperthyroidism and around 17 progressor patients.

The TCR beta CDR3 regions were amplified from the RNA transcripts. A first-round RT-PCR of the TCR CDR3 used the HTBI primer set with the Qiagen OneStep RT-PCR kit. The libraries were constructed in a second round of multiplex PCR and then size-selected and purified. Paired-end sequencing of the libraries was performed with 100 bp reads on an Illumina HiSeq2000. In the original analysis: SOAPnuke was used to process the raw data, throwing out any read that contained adapters or uncalled bases, had a mean Phred below 15, or lacked an exact constant-primer or identifier match. COPE v1.2.5 was used to merge the high-quality paired reads, and each unique nucleotide sequence was defined as a clonotype. MiTCR v1.1 was used to align clonotypes to the IMGT TRBV, TRBD and TRBJ reference segments. The analysis was restricted to V-J combinations with a frequency above 0.0001, which together covered just over 98% of the repertoires. The TCS score was defined as the ratio of F50 (clonal expansion) to E x V (chaos), calculated using BLOSUM62-based TCRdist between CDR3 peptides within each V-J. Welch's t-statistics and random forest reduced around 520 V-J features to around 14, which were used in a naive Bayes classifier (R e1071). TCRdb reprocessing: public reads trimmed at Q25 with fastp, clones called with MiXCR, in-frame beta chains kept. Rows with one shared CDR3 protein collapse into an entry with the most common genes and DNA. The V and J calls were not made by the authors but by TCRdb's processing. For this sample the table gives fewer than 900,000 distinct CDR3 sequences, of which about 15% were detected only once. Around 7.7% of the sample rests with the top ten.

As concerns this clonotype: Its binding antigen is unknown. Base qualities are not provided; no much larger clone lies one nucleotide away.

What the research found in general, with its limitations: Most expanded thyroid clonotypes (frequency above 0.001) were also detected in blood, a finding suggesting that blood repertoires may reflect thyroid immune responses. No statistical method was used to set the sample size in advance, and investigators knew the group allocation. Ophthalmopathy was separated from stable hyperthyroidism by a 13 V-J signature model, with over 85% sensitivity and about 81% specificity obtained in cross-validation and 80%/75% obtained in testing. In validation, the model predicted progression to ophthalmopathy with over 65% sensitivity and over 72% specificity, a median of about 6 months before onset.

CDR1 and CDR2 were assigned from the germline V gene as KGHDR and SFDVKD. At the junction V is shortened by 0 bases and J by 7 bases, with 15 bases in between. The CDR3 sequence holds 16 residues, the cysteine and phenylalanine included. The entry retains the CDR3 DNA only, 48 bases that are in frame from base 1. Stable Graves' hyperthyroidism was defined as no progression to ophthalmopathy during 18 months of follow-up. Hyperthyroidism patients were newly diagnosed, with disease duration under 2 months, and aged 18 to 65 years. Patients with uncontrolled infections, other autoimmune diseases, pregnancy or lactation were excluded. Diagnoses were established on the basis of clinical symptoms, serum thyroxine and TRAb, thyroid ultrasound, and orbital computed tomography. Ficoll-Paque density gradient centrifugation was used to isolate PBMCs from around 9.1 ml of fresh peripheral blood. Trizol reagent was used to extract total RNA, and RNA quality was then checked on an Agilent 2100 Bioanalyzer.

The chain couples TRBV24-1 to TRBJ2-1; TRBD1 might be the D gene, on 7 matching bases. Sequenced: blood. This clonotype was sampled from a young man with Graves' hyperthyroidism. At the DNA level, the sequence is TGTGCCACCAGTGATTTGGGCAGGGGGGTAAATAATGAGCAGTTCTTC. It is translated as CATSDLGRGVNNEQFF.